The rows below give T cell receptor beta chains drawn from one sample of a study of T cells after yellow fever vaccination. TCRdb reanalysed the 5' RACE reads using MiXCR and keeps one entry per CDR3 protein. The table has about 630,000 distinct CDR3 sequences, around an eighth seen once; the top ten hold around 14%. The material was PBMCs, obtained on the day of the yellow fever booster vaccination. Source of these receptors: a man aged 25-40 years who received the YFV17D yellow fever vaccine. Both conserved end residues are trimmed from each CDR3. A D gene is named only where the DNA matches it firmly.

v_gene,d_gene,CDR3aa
TRBV29-1,NA,SVVAAEETQY
TRBV7-2,TRBD1,ASSSGTVYSNQPQH
TRBV20-1,TRBD2,SARTSGALRETQY
TRBV5-6,NA,ASSLVTNEQF
TRBV7-9,NA,ASSLETPYEQY
TRBV28,TRBD1,ASRTGQGAYEQY
TRBV6-1,NA,ASRGGASYNEQF
TRBV6-5,NA,ASSPGGGGYT
TRBV6-5,NA,ASSYFRFYEQY
TRBV7-9,TRBD2,ASSLVTSGSTDTQY
TRBV7-8,NA,ASSSLDSTQNQPQH
TRBV7-9,NA,ASSTPRADFYNEQF
TRBV7-2,NA,ASSLTGGGGSYNEQF
TRBV5-4,TRBD2,ASSLDQTSAREQF
TRBV6-1,NA,ASRDTDPFAHEQF
TRBV6-7,TRBD1,ASSYHRGDTQY
TRBV27,NA,ASSFQTRGEQY
TRBV29-1,TRBD2,SVGGGLAGDYEQY
TRBV7-6,NA,ASSLHFSSSTDTQY
TRBV20-1,TRBD1,SARDRTGGMNTEAF
TRBV7-9,NA,ASSMDYYYEQY
TRBV5-1,NA,ASSPDLPNGAQY
TRBV11-1,TRBD2,ASSPHLGLAGETGELF
TRBV4-3,TRBD2,ASSQDSLAGGDYEQY
TRBV12-3/TRBV12-4,TRBD2,ASSSRSGRASDEQF
TRBV7-9,NA,ASSFLTGYGYT
TRBV6-1,NA,ASSAIGGDTGELF
TRBV28,NA,ASSYPGLTDTQY
TRBV6-5,NA,ASSYNRMQDTQY
TRBV19,NA,ASTLGLGHSYEQY
TRBV5-1,TRBD2,ASSLGASGSSDEQF